These T cell receptor beta chains were read from a single sample in a study of blood T cell repertoires in COVID-19. Produced via immunoSEQ multiplex PCR; TCRdb's table is partial and in-frame only. The sample shows approximately 220,000 clones, about 80% of them seen only once. Material for sequencing was peripheral blood. The receptors were gathered from a woman aged 60 to 75 with acute or convalescent COVID-19. The CDR3 runs from the conserved cysteine through the conserved F or W. D genes are given only for firm matches. Clone size appears in some rows only: once, few, many, or a class for an expanded clone.

>NA|TRBD1|TRBV6-5|TRBJ2-7
TGTGCCAGCAGGGTCCGGACAGGGGGCTACGAGCAGTACTTC
CASRVRTGGYEQYF
>NA|NA|TRBV5-4|TRBJ2-2
TGTGCCAGCAGCCCGGTAACCGGGGAGCTGTTTTTT
CASSPVTGELFF
>NA|TRBD2|TRBV4-1|TRBJ2-5
TGCGCCAGCAGCCATACTAGCGGGGGTTCCCGTGAGACCCAGTACTTC
CASSHTSGGSRETQYF
>NA|NA|TRBV4-1|TRBJ2-4
TGCGCCAGCAGCCAAGATCCGGGGGTAGCCAAAAACATTCAGTACTTC
CASSQDPGVAKNIQYF
>NA|TRBD2|TRBV5-1|TRBJ2-1
TGCGCCAGCAGCTCAACCGGGACTACGAACAATGAGCAGTTCTTC
CASSSTGTTNNEQFF
>once|TRBD1|TRBV6-5|TRBJ1-5
TGTGCCAGCAAGACAGGGGGTGATAGCAATCAGCCCCAGCATTTT
CASKTGGDSNQPQHF
>NA|TRBD1|TRBV5-1|TRBJ2-2
TGCGCCAGCAGCTTAGGACAGGTGAACACCGGGGAGCTGTTTTTT
CASSLGQVNTGELFF
>NA|NA|TRBV6-2/TRBV6-3|TRBJ1-1
TGTGCCAGCAGTTACGGGCAGGGAATCACTGAAGCTTTCTTT
CASSYGQGITEAFF
>once|NA|TRBV28|TRBJ1-2
TGTGCCAGCAGTTCCCGACGTGGGGGGGGCTACACCTTC
CASSSRRGGGYTF
>NA|NA|TRBV25-1|TRBJ1-6
TGTGCCAGCAGTGAATACGGAGGGCAGGGTTCACCCCTCCACTTT
CASSEYGGQGSPLHF
>many|TRBD1|TRBV7-2|TRBJ2-7
TGTGCCAGCAGCTCCGGGACAGCTACTTCAGAGCAGTACTTC
CASSSGTATSEQYF
>few|NA|TRBV6-5|TRBJ1-4
TGTGCCAGCAGTAGATCCAGAACTAATGAAAAACTGTTTTTT
CASSRSRTNEKLFF
>NA|TRBD2|TRBV3-1/TRBV3-2|TRBJ2-1
TGTGCCAGCAGCCGGGGACTAGCGGGGCCTCCGGAGCAGTTCTTC
CASSRGLAGPPEQFF
>NA|NA|TRBV4-1|TRBJ1-5
TGCGCCAGCAGCCAAAACTCGGGTCAGCCCCAGCATTTT
CASSQNSGQPQHF
>NA|NA|TRBV19|TRBJ1-3
TGTGCCAGTAGTACGCGACAGGGAAACACCATATATTTT
CASSTRQGNTIYF
>NA|TRBD1|TRBV28|TRBJ1-2
TGTGCCAGCAGGCACGGGACAGGGGACGGCTACACCTTC
CASRHGTGDGYTF
>NA|NA|TRBV7-2|TRBJ2-3
TGTGCCAGCAGCTTAGAAGCTACTAGTACAGATACGCAGTATTTT
CASSLEATSTDTQYF
>NA|TRBD2|TRBV7-9|TRBJ2-7
TGTGCCAGCAGCAGGACTAGCGGGGGTTACGAGCAGTACTTC
CASSRTSGGYEQYF
>NA|TRBD2|TRBV6-1|TRBJ2-1
TGTGCCAGCAGTGAATCGACTAGCCTCTCCTACAATGAGCAGTTCTTC
CASSESTSLSYNEQFF
>NA|TRBD1|TRBV28|TRBJ2-5
TGTGCCAGCAGTCCCCCGGGACAGGGCGCGAGGGAGACCCAGTACTTC
CASSPPGQGARETQYF
>NA|NA|TRBV12-2|TRBJ2-3
TGTGCAAGTCGCTTAGAACACAGGGTTGATACGCAGTATTTT
CASRLEHRVDTQYF
>NA|NA|TRBV5-1|TRBJ1-4
TGCGCCAGCAGCAAATCGGACACAGCAACTAATGAAAAACTGTTTTTT
CASSKSDTATNEKLFF
>NA|NA|TRBV7-3|TRBJ1-2
TGTGCCAGCAGCTTAGAACCCAGGGATCATGGAGACTATGGCTACACCTTC
CASSLEPRDHGDYGYTF
>few|NA|TRBV20-1|TRBJ1-1
TGCAGTGTTTTTACTGGTTCGGCTTTCTTT
CSVFTGSAFF
>NA|TRBD1|TRBV5-1|TRBJ1-2
TGCGCCAGCAGCTTGGCCCTGACAGGGGGCGATTATGGCTACACCTTC
CASSLALTGGDYGYTF
>once|NA|TRBV6-5|TRBJ1-5
TGTGCCAGCGGCGGATACAATCAGCCCCAGCATTTT
CASGGYNQPQHF
>NA|NA|TRBV20-1|TRBJ2-3
TGCAGTGCTAGGATGGGGCAGCAGTATTTT
CSARMGQQYF
>NA|TRBD1|TRBV5-1|TRBJ1-6
TGCGCCAGCAGGGACAGGCCTTATAATTCACCCCTCCACTTT
CASRDRPYNSPLHF
>NA|NA|TRBV6-1|TRBJ1-4
TGTGCCAGTGAAGACAGTAATGAAAAACTGTTTTTT
CASEDSNEKLFF
>NA|NA|TRBV11-2|TRBJ1-3
TGTGCCAGCAGCTTAGTTATCTCTGGAAACACCATATATTTT
CASSLVISGNTIYF
>NA|NA|TRBV9|TRBJ2-1
TGTGCCAGCAGCGTAGCGCCTACCACAGATGAGCAGTTCTTC
CASSVAPTTDEQFF
>NA|TRBD2|TRBV3-1/TRBV3-2|TRBJ2-3
TGTGCCAGCAGCCTAGCGGGGGGACCCACAGATACGCAGTATTTT
CASSLAGGPTDTQYF
>NA|TRBD2|TRBV7-2|TRBJ2-5
TGTGCCAGCAGTCGAGGACTAGCGGGGGCCTCGGAGACCCAGTACTTC
CASSRGLAGASETQYF
>NA|TRBD2|TRBV9|TRBJ2-1
TGTGCCAGCAGCGTAGGAACTAGCGGGGGAGGAGAGCAGTTCTTC
CASSVGTSGGGEQFF
>NA|NA|TRBV10-2|TRBJ2-3
TGCGCCAGCAGTGATGGCGGATACCGCACAGATACGCAGTATTTT
CASSDGGYRTDTQYF
>NA|NA|TRBV7-8|TRBJ2-2
TGTGCCAGCAGCCCACATGCCGGAGCGAACACCGGGGAGCTGTTTTTT
CASSPHAGANTGELFF
>few|TRBD2|TRBV5-5|TRBJ2-7
TGTGCCAGCAGCTTGACGGGGGGAACCTACGAGCAGTACTTC
CASSLTGGTYEQYF
>NA|TRBD1|TRBV2|TRBJ1-6
TGTGCCAGCAGAATAACAGGGGATTCACCCCTCCACTTT
CASRITGDSPLHF
>NA|NA|TRBV12-3/TRBV12-4|TRBJ1-1
TGTGCCAGCAGCGGACAGAAGGGCACTGAAGCTTTCTTT
CASSGQKGTEAFF
>NA|NA|TRBV16|TRBJ1-1
TGTGCCAGCAGCCAATCCACAGGTGAAGCTTTCTTT
CASSQSTGEAFF
>NA|TRBD2|TRBV19|TRBJ2-3
TGTGCCAGTATCGACGGGGCGGGGGGCACAGATACGCAGTATTTT
CASIDGAGGTDTQYF
>NA|TRBD1|TRBV3-1/TRBV3-2|TRBJ2-1
TGTGCCAGCAGCCCTCGAGACAGGGGGCACAATGAGCAGTTCTTC
CASSPRDRGHNEQFF
>NA|TRBD1|TRBV9|TRBJ1-2
TGTGCCAGCAGCGTAGATGGGGGGACAGTCTATGGCTACACCTTC
CASSVDGGTVYGYTF
>NA|NA|TRBV14|TRBJ1-6
TGTGCCAGCAGCCAAGATTCGAGTCCACGGGGTAGCTCCTATAATTCACCCCTCCACTTT
CASSQDSSPRGSSYNSPLHF
>NA|NA|TRBV4-2|TRBJ2-7
TGTGCCAGCAGCCAAGATCTTGGGGGCAGCTACGAGCAGTACTTC
CASSQDLGGSYEQYF
>NA|TRBD1|TRBV5-4|TRBJ1-1
TGTGCCAGCACTAGACAGGGGAACACTGAAGCTTTCTTT
CASTRQGNTEAFF